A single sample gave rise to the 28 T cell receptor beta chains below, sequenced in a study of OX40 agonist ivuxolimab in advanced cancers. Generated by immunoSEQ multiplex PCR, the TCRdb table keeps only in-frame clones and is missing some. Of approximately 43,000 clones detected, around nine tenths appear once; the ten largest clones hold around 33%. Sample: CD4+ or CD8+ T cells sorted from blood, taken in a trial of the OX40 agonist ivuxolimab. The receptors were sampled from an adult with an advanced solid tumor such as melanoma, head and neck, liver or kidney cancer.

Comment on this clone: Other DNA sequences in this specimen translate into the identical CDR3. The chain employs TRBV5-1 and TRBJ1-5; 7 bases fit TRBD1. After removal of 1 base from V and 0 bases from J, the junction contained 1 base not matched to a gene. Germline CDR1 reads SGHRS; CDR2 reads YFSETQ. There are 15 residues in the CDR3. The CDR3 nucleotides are TGCGCCAGCAGCTTGACAGGGGATAGCAATCAGCCCCAGCATTTT. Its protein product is CASSLTGDSNQPQHF.

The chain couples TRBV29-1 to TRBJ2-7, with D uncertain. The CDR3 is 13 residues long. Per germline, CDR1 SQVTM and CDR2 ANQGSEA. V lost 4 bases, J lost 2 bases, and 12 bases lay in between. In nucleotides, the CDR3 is TGCAGCGTTGTTCCCAGTTCCACCTACGAGCAGTACTTC. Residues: CSVVPSSTYEQYF.

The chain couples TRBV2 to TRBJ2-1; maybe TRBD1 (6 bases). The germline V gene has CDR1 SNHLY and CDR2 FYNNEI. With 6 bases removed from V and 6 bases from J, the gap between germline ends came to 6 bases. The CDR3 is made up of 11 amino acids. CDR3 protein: CASRQGNEQFF. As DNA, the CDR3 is TGTGCCAGCAGACAGGGCAATGAGCAGTTCTTC.

This CDR3 reads CASSMSLADTQYF. DNA of the CDR3: TGTGCCAGTAGTATGAGTCTAGCGGATACCCAGTACTTC. The chain links TRBV19 to TRBJ2-5, with TRBD2 identical over 7 bases. The CDR3 runs 13 residues. Per germline, CDR1 LNHDA and CDR2 SQIVND (reference sequence). V lost 3 bases, J lost 8 bases, and 6 bases stayed unmatched.

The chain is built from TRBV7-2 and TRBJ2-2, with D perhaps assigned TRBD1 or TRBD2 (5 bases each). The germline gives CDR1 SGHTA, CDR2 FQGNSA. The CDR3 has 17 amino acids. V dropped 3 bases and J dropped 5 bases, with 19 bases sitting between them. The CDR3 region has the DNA TGTGCCAGCAGCTTCGGGACCAGGGTGACCTCGACCGGGGAGCTGTTTTTT. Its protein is CASSFGTRVTSTGELFF.

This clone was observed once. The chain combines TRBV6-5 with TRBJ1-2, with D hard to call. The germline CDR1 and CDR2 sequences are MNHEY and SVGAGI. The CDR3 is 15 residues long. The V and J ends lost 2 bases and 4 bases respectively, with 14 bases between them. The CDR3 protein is CASSYTSQSFYGYTF. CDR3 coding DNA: TGTGCCAGCAGTTACACCTCACAGAGCTTCTATGGCTACACCTTC.

CDR3 residues: CASRPTSGRGETQYF. The CDR3 DNA sequence: TGTGCCAGTAGACCAACTAGCGGGAGAGGTGAGACCCAGTACTTC. The chain has TRBV19 and TRBJ2-5; 11 bases line up with TRBD2. The CDR3 totals 15 residues. V trimming: 6 bases; J trimming: 5 bases; junction bases outside the gene matches: 8. CDR1 is LNHDA, CDR2 SQIVND, per germline (reference sequence).

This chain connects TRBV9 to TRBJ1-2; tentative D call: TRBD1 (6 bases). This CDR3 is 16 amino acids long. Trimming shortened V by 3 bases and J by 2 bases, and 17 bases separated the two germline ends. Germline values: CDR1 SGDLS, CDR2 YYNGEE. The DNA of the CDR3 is TGTGCCAGCAGCGGAACCGGACAGACTATAAACTATGGCTACACCTTC. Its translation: CASSGTGQTINYGYTF.

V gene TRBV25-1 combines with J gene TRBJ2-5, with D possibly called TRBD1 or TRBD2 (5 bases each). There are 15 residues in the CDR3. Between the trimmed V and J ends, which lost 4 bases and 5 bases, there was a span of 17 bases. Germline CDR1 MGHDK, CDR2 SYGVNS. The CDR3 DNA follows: TGTGCCAGCAGTGGGGGGAGAAGGTTGGAGGAGACCCAGTACTTC. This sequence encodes CASSGGRRLEETQYF.

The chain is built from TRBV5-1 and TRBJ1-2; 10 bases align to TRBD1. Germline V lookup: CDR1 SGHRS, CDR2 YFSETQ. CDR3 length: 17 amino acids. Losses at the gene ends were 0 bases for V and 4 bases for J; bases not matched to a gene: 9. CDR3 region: CASSLVGARQGAYGYTF. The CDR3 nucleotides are TGCGCCAGCAGCTTGGTGGGGGCGCGACAGGGGGCCTATGGCTACACCTTC. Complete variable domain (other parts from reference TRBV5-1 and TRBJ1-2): KAGVTQTPRYLIKTRGQQVTLSCSPISGHRSVSWYQQTPGQGLQFLFEYFSETQRNKGNFPGRFSGRQFSNSRSEMNVSTLELGDSALYLCASSLVGARQGAYGYTFGSGTRLTVV.

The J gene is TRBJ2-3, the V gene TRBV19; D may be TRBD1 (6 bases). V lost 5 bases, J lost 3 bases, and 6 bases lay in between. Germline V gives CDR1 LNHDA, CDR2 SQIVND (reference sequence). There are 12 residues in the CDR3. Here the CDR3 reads CASSDRTDTQYF. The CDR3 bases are TGTGCCAGTAGTGACAGGACAGATACGCAGTATTTT.

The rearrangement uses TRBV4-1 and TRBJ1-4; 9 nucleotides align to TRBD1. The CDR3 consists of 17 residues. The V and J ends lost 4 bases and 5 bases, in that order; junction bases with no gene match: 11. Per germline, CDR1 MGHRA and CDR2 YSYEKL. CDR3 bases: TGCGCCAGCAGCCGCGGTACAGGGGGCCGGGGAAATGAAAAACTGTTTTTT. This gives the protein CASSRGTGGRGNEKLFF.

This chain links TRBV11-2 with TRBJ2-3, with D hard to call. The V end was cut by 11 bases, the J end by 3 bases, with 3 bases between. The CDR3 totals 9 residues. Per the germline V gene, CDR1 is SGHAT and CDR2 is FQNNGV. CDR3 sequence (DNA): TGTGCCGGGACAGATACGCAGTATTTT. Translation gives CAGTDTQYF.

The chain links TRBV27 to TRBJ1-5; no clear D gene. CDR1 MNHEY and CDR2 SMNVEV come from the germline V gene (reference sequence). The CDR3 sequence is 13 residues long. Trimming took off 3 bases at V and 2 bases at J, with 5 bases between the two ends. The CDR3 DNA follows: TGTGCCAGCAGTTTCCAGGGCAATCAGCCCCAGCATTTT. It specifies CASSFQGNQPQHF.

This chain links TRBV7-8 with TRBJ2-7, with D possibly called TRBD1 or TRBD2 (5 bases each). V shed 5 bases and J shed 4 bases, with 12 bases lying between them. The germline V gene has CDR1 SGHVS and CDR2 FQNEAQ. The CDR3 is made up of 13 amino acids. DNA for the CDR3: TGTGCCAGCAGCCGGGACGGAAAATACGAGCAGTACTTC. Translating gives CASSRDGKYEQYF.

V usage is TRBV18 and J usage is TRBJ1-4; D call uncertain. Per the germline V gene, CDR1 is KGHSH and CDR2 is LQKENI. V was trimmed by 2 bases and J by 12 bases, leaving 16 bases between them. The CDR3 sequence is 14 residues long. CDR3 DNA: TGTGCCAGCTCACCAAAAAAACAGCTTGAGGAACTGTTTTTT. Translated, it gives CASSPKKQLEELFF.

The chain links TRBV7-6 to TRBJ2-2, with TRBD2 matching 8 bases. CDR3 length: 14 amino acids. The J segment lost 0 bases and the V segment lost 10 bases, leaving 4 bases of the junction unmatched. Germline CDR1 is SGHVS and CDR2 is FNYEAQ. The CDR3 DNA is TGTGCCACCCAAGCGGGGGCGAACACCGGGGAGCTGTTTTTT. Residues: CATQAGANTGELFF.

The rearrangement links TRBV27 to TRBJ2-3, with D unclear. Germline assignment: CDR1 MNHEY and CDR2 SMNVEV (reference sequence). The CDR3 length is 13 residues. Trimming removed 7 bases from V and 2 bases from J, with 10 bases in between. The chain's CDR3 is CASTDAPTDTQYF. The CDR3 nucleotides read TGTGCCAGCACGGACGCGCCCACAGATACGCAGTATTTT.

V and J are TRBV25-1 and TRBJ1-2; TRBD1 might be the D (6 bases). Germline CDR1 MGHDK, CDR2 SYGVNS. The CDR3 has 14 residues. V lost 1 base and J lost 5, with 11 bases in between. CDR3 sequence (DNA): TGTGCCAGCAGTGAATGGGACAAGGCGTATGGCTACACCTTC. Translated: CASSEWDKAYGYTF.

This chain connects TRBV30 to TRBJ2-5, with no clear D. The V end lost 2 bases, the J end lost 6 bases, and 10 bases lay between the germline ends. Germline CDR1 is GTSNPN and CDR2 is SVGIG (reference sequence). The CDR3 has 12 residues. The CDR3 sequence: CAWSINLKTQYF. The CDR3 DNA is TGTGCCTGGAGTATAAATTTGAAGACCCAGTACTTC.

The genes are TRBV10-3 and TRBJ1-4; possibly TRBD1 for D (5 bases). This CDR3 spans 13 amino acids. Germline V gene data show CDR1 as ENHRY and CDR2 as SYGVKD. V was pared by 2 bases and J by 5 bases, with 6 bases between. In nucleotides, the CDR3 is TGTGCCATCAGTGAGGGGACGAATGAAAAACTGTTTTTT. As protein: CAISEGTNEKLFF.

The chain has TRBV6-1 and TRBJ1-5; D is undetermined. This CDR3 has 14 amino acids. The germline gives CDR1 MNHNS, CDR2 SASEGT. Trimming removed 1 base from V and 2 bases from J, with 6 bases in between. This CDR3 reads CASSEGFGNQPQHF. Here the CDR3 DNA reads TGTGCCAGCAGTGAAGGCTTTGGCAATCAGCCCCAGCATTTT.

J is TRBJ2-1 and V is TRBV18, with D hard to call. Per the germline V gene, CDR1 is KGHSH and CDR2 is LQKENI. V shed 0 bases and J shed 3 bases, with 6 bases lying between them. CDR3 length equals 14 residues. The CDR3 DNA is TGTGCCAGCTCACCACCAGGCAGCTACAATGAGCAGTTCTTC. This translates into CASSPPGSYNEQFF. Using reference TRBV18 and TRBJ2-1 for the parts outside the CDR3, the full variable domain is NAGVMQNPRHLVRRRGQEARLRCSPMKGHSHVYWYRQLPEEGLKFMVYLQKENIIDESGMPKERFSAEFPKEGPSILRIQQVVRGDSAAYFCASSPPGSYNEQFFGPGTRLTVL.

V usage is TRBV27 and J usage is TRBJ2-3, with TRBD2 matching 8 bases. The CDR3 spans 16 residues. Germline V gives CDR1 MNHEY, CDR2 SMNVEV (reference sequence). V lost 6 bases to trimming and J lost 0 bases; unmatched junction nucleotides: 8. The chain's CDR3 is CASRTYSGVSTDTQYF. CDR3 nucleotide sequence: TGTGCCAGCAGAACCTATAGCGGGGTTAGCACAGATACGCAGTATTTT.

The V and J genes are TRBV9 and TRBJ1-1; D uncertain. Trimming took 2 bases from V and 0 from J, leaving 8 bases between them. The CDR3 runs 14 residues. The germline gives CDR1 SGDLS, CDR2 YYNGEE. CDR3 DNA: TGTGCCAGCAGCGTCGGACGGATGAACACTGAAGCTTTCTTT. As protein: CASSVGRMNTEAFF.

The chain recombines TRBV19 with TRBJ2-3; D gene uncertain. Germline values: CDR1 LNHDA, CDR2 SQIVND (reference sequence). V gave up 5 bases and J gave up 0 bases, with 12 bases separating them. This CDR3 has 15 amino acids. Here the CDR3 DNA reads TGTGCCAGTAGTCCAGGAATTCTTAGCACAGATACGCAGTATTTT. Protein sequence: CASSPGILSTDTQYF.

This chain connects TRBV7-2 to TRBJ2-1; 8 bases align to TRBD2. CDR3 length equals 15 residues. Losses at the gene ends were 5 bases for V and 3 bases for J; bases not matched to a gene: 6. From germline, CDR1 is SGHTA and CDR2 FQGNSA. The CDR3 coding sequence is TGTGCCAGCAGCCAATCGGGACTAGTCTACAATGAGCAGTTCTTC. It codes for CASSQSGLVYNEQFF.

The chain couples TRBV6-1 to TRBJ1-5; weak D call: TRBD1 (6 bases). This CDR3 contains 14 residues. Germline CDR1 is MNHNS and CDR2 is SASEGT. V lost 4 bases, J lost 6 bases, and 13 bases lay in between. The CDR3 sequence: CASSAGQFPQPQHF. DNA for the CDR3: TGTGCCAGCAGTGCTGGACAGTTCCCTCAGCCCCAGCATTTT.